The next 5 T cell receptor beta chains were all read from a single sample in a study of T cell responses to AZD1222 COVID-19 vaccine. The repertoire was sequenced with immunoSEQ multiplex PCR; TCRdb's copy has only in-frame clones and lacks some. The sample records 50,000 to 70,000 clones, about 85% being singletons. Source: peripheral blood, taken on day 0 of MenACWY control vaccination. Receptors were obtained from an adult in good health.

The V call is TRBV6-5, the J call TRBJ1-5; TRBD1 matches at 7 bases. The trim removed 6 bases at V and 4 bases at J, leaving 9 bases unmatched. The CDR3 spans 15 residues. Germline V lookup: CDR1 MNHEY, CDR2 SVGAGI. The CDR3 is CASSLRQGGNQPQHF. CDR3 DNA: TGTGCCAGCAGCCTCAGACAGGGAGGGAATCAGCCCCAGCATTTT.

This clone has just one count. The chain joins TRBV7-6 to TRBJ2-7; D remains unclear. The CDR3 is 16 amino acids. The germline CDR1 and CDR2 sequences are SGHVS and FNYEAQ. Trimming cost V 1 base and J 6 bases, with 19 bases left between them. The CDR3 region has the DNA TGTGCCAGCAGCTTAGGGAATCAAGTGTCGCGTGGCGAGCAGTACTTC. It encodes CASSLGNQVSRGEQYF.

The chain has TRBV6-5 and TRBJ2-7; D ambiguous. Germline V CDR1 and CDR2: MNHEY, SVGAGI. V was clipped by 2 bases and J by 3 bases, with 14 bases between them. The CDR3 totals 15 residues. CDR3 region: CASSYGQGPYYEQYF. The CDR3 coding sequence is TGTGCCAGCAGTTACGGTCAAGGGCCCTACTACGAGCAGTACTTC.

The rearrangement joins TRBV11-2 to TRBJ2-3; a possible D gene is TRBD2 (6 bases). The V and J ends lost 4 bases and 4 bases respectively, with 18 bases between them. This CDR3 has 16 amino acids. The V gene's germline CDR1 is SGHAT and CDR2 FQNNGV. This CDR3 reads CASSSQPDGGPDTQYF. The CDR3 DNA reads as TGTGCCAGCAGCTCCCAACCCGACGGGGGACCAGATACGCAGTATTTT.

This clone was seen once. The J gene is TRBJ2-3, the V gene TRBV5-1; weak D call: TRBD1 (5 bases). Looked up from germline, CDR1 is SGHRS and CDR2 is YFSETQ. This CDR3 comprises 14 residues. V lost 3 bases, J lost 1 base, and 9 bases lay in between. For the CDR3, the DNA is TGCGCCAGCAGCTCCTTGACAGGCACAGATACGCAGTATTTT. Protein product: CASSSLTGTDTQYF.